This entry features one T cell receptor beta chain sequence. CD8+CD57+ cell expansion had been shown by flow cytometry in patients chosen for sequencing. These data originate in a study of CD8+CD57+ T cells in acquired aplastic anemia. Trimming stripped 5 bases from V and 3 bases from J, with 11 bases between. Germline CDR1 is SQVTM and CDR2 is ANQGSEA. This CDR3 region has 12 residues. Investigators profiled TCR beta VDJ and CDR3 from genomic DNA template. TCRdb passed the reads through MiXCR, listing each CDR3 protein once. There are around 130,000 distinct CDR3 sequences in the sample; 45% to 60% occur only once, and roughly 32% lies in the top ten.

The sample was sorted CD4+, CD8+, or CD8+CD57+ T cells (not recorded which) from PBMCs. This TCR was recovered from a human donor with aplastic anemia. V gene TRBV29-1 combines with J gene TRBJ2-7; no clear D. This CDR3 is CSVSGPYYEQYF. CDR3 DNA: TGCAGCGTTTCGGGCCCGTACTACGAGCAGTACTTC.